This T cell receptor gamma chain was observed in a study of gamma-delta T cells after stem cell transplantation listed by TCRdb under 2016. In the case of this clone: Its antigen target is currently unknown. No base quality information exists; no much larger clone differs at one position.

Library generation was performed with RT-PCR. Sequenced on an Illumina MiSeq. After TCRdb called clones again from the public reads with CATT, rows with identical DNA were merged. Here the sample has about 2,000 gamma-chain clones; around 6.3% occur a single time. The ten largest clones capture about 61% of the sample. The CDR3 spans 11 residues, from the cysteine through the phenylalanine. The CDR3 DNA has 33 bases and is translated from base 1. No V segment was called; the J segment is TRGJ1 or TRGJ2. The clonotype originates from a human donor. It is not recorded whose cells these are; they may come from a transplant donor. The specimen sequenced was gamma-delta T cells. The DNA sequence reads TGTGCCTTGTGGGAGTGCACGGTCAAGATCTTT. It specifies CALWECTVKIF.